This T cell receptor beta chain was retrieved from a study of blood T cells in healthy people across ages. Next came a second PCR, run for about 6 to 12 cycles, which used a sample-barcoded 5' primer along with a J-beta primer mix. Each cDNA molecule was tagged by a template-switch adaptor that had 12 random nucleotides. TCRdb ran MiXCR on the 5' RACE reads and lists one entry per CDR3 protein. The table includes around 800,000 distinct CDR3 sequences, approximately 65% detected once. V was pared by 9 bases and J by 0 bases, with 6 bases of the junction left unmatched. The CDR3 is 16 residues long. Per the germline V gene, CDR1 is SNHLY and CDR2 is FYNNEI.

The chain recombines TRBV2 with TRBJ2-7; 15 nucleotides agree with TRBD2. Sequenced: blood. The sequence was obtained from a man younger than 45 in good health. CDR3 DNA: TGTGCCAGTGGGACTAGCGGGGGGCCGAGCTCCTACGAGCAGTACTTC. Protein: CASGTSGGPSSYEQYF.